The 3 T cell receptor beta chains given below trace back to one sample, sequenced in a study of blood T cell repertoires in COVID-19. Generated by immunoSEQ multiplex PCR, the TCRdb table keeps only in-frame clones and is missing some. The sample contains 290,000 or so clones, roughly 86% of which appear only once. Sequencing was done on a sample of peripheral blood. The receptors originated from a man aged 70-80 years with acute or convalescent COVID-19.

The chain combines TRBV18 with TRBJ1-1; no clear D. The germline V gene encodes CDR1 KGHSH and CDR2 LQKENI. V lost 1 base, J lost 5 bases, and 14 bases lay in between. This CDR3 region has 15 residues. The CDR3 reads CASSPLWGDPTEAFF. CDR3 sequence (DNA): TGTGCCAGCTCACCACTGTGGGGAGACCCTACTGAAGCTTTCTTT.

The chain is built from TRBV6-6 and TRBJ1-2; 7 bases are shared with TRBD1. Germline V gene sequence: CDR1 MNHNY, CDR2 SVGAGI (reference sequence). V lost 5 bases, J lost 4 bases, and 16 bases stayed unmatched. This CDR3 spans 17 amino acids. DNA for the CDR3: TGTGCCAGCAGTCGCAGGGAACCAATACAGGGGAGCTATGGCTACACCTTC. Protein product: CASSRREPIQGSYGYTF.

V gene TRBV4-3 combines with J gene TRBJ2-3; D gene ambiguous. Trimming left V 0 bases short and J 4 bases short, with 17 bases between. Germline CDR1 is LGHNA and CDR2 is YSLEER. This CDR3 region has 17 residues. CDR3: CASSQDLARFSSDTQYF. The DNA of the CDR3 is TGCGCCAGCAGCCAAGATTTGGCTAGATTCTCATCAGATACGCAGTATTTT.